The 26 T cell receptor beta chains below were found in one sample sequenced in a study of OX40 agonist ivuxolimab in advanced cancers. Library generation was performed with the immunoSEQ multiplex PCR assay. TCRdb took this table from immuneACCESS and kept in-frame rearrangements with V and J called. Such tables lack part of the clones; where checked against another copy, unresolved V genes explain under half of the gap, and the rest is unexplained. The sample contains around 30,000 clones, 88% of them found a single time. The ten biggest clones cover 58% of the sample. The material sequenced was CD4+ or CD8+ T cells sorted from blood, taken in a trial of the OX40 agonist ivuxolimab. These receptors originate from an adult with an advanced solid tumor such as melanoma, head and neck, liver or kidney cancer.

The V gene is TRBV7-9, the J gene TRBJ1-3; D is uncertain. The V gene lost 1 base and the J gene lost 0 bases, with 4 bases spanning the gap. The length of the CDR3 is 14 residues. Looked up from germline, CDR1 is SEHNR and CDR2 is FQNEAQ (reference sequence). The CDR3 nucleotides read TGTGCCAGCAGCTTAGTTGACTCTGGAAACACCATATATTTT. Translating gives CASSLVDSGNTIYF.

The chain carries TRBV4-3 and TRBJ1-5, with a possible D match to TRBD1 (5 bases). Trimming pared 4 bases from V and 6 bases from J, leaving 16 bases between. CDR3 length equals 15 residues. Germline assignment: CDR1 LGHNA and CDR2 YSLEER. The chain's CDR3 is CASSPWTGAGQPQHF. The DNA of the CDR3 is TGCGCCAGCAGCCCTTGGACCGGGGCGGGTCAGCCCCAGCATTTT.

In this sample, this clone turned up once. V and J are TRBV5-6 and TRBJ2-5; tentatively, D is TRBD2 (5 bases). CDR1 and CDR2 (germline): SGHDT, YYEEEE. Trimming cost V 2 bases and J 0 bases, with 8 bases left between them. The CDR3 is made up of 14 amino acids. CDR3 coding DNA: TGTGCCAGCAGCTTAAAGAGGGACCAAGAGACCCAGTACTTC. Its protein product is CASSLKRDQETQYF. Variable domain in full (rest from reference TRBV5-6 and TRBJ2-5): DAGVTQSPTHLIKTRGQQVTLRCSPKSGHDTVSWYQQALGQGPQFIFQYYEEEERQRGNFPDRFSGHQFPNYSSELNVNALLLGDSALYLCASSLKRDQETQYFGPGTRLLVL.

The rearrangement joins TRBV7-9 to TRBJ1-1, with D unclear. The CDR3 consists of 13 residues. Germline V lookup: CDR1 SEHNR, CDR2 FQNEAQ (reference sequence). V gave up 1 base and J gave up 8 bases, with 11 bases separating them. The CDR3 DNA is TGTGCCAGCAGCTTAGGCCCGGGGATGGAAGCTTTCTTT. It codes for CASSLGPGMEAFF.

The chain carries TRBV9 and TRBJ2-1, with 10 bases matching TRBD1. The V gene end was trimmed by 3 bases and the J gene end by 4 bases; junction bases not matched to a gene: 7. Germline V CDR1 and CDR2: SGDLS, YYNGEE. The CDR3 has 16 residues. The CDR3 DNA sequence: TGTGCCAGCAGCGAAAGGACAGGGGGTGTTTACAATGAGCAGTTCTTC. This gives the protein CASSERTGGVYNEQFF.

The chain uses TRBV9 and TRBJ1-1; D is uncertain. Germline CDR1 reads SGDLS; CDR2 reads YYNGEE. V was cut by 2 bases and J by 1 base, with 9 bases left in between. This CDR3 region has 14 residues. DNA for the CDR3: TGTGCCAGCAGCGTTTGGGTAACGAACACTGAAGCTTTCTTT. Its protein product is CASSVWVTNTEAFF.

This clone was detected once. This chain links TRBV7-8 with TRBJ2-3, with 8 bases aligning to TRBD1. Germline V gives CDR1 SGHVS, CDR2 FQNEAQ. V shed 4 bases, J shed 3 bases, and the junction held 6 bases outside the gene matches. The CDR3 spans 15 residues. The CDR3: CASSSQGAMTDTQYF. For the CDR3, the DNA is TGTGCCAGCAGCTCGCAGGGGGCGATGACAGATACGCAGTATTTT.

CDR3 in DNA: TGTGCCAGCAGTCTCGACGAGGGGACCCTCACTGAAGCTTTCTTT. Encoded protein: CASSLDEGTLTEAFF. The chain recombines TRBV6-5 with TRBJ1-1; possibly TRBD1 for D (5 bases). Trimming pared 5 bases from V and 4 bases from J, leaving 17 bases between. CDR3 length: 15 amino acids. CDR1 and CDR2 from the germline V gene are MNHEY and SVGAGI.

In its sample, this clone was seen a few times. J is TRBJ2-7 and V is TRBV11-2; tentatively, D is TRBD1 (6 bases). The CDR3 has 16 amino acids. The germline V gene encodes CDR1 SGHAT and CDR2 FQNNGV. Trimming pared 0 bases from V and 3 bases from J, leaving 15 bases between. The CDR3 sequence: CASSLDVTGRGYEQYF. CDR3 in DNA: TGTGCCAGCAGCTTAGATGTAACAGGGAGAGGCTACGAGCAGTACTTC.

J is TRBJ2-1 and V is TRBV5-1; TRBD2 is a possible D gene (7 bases). This CDR3 region has 17 residues. With 2 bases removed from V and 4 bases from J, the gap between germline ends came to 19 bases. The germline V gene encodes CDR1 SGHRS and CDR2 YFSETQ. The DNA of the CDR3 is TGCGCCAGCAGCTTTCCGACAGGTCGGGAGGTTTACAATGAGCAGTTCTTC. This encodes CASSFPTGREVYNEQFF.

The J gene is TRBJ2-5, the V gene TRBV6-6; 10 bases are a match to TRBD1. This CDR3 contains 15 residues. The V segment lost 6 bases and the J segment 5 bases; nucleotides outside the gene matches: 9. Germline CDR1 MNHNY, CDR2 SVGAGI (reference sequence). The CDR3 sequence: CASSRPTGGEETQYF. For the CDR3, the DNA is TGTGCCAGCAGCCGCCCGACAGGGGGCGAGGAGACCCAGTACTTC.

The chain employs TRBV9 and TRBJ1-2; D may be TRBD1 (5 bases). The CDR3 runs to 15 residues. Looked up from germline, CDR1 is SGDLS and CDR2 is YYNGEE. The V end was cut by 2 bases, the J end by 2 bases, with 13 bases between. The CDR3 bases are TGTGCCAGCAGCGTCGCGACAGACCACAACTATGGCTACACCTTC. This sequence encodes CASSVATDHNYGYTF.

This rearrangement joins TRBV5-6 to TRBJ2-3, with D perhaps matching TRBD1 (6 bases). V gave up 4 bases and J gave up 2 bases, with 14 bases separating them. The CDR3 spans 15 residues. From germline, CDR1 is SGHDT and CDR2 YYEEEE. In DNA, the CDR3 is TGTGCCAGCAGCCTTGACAGGTCCCTCACAGATACGCAGTATTTT. Its translation: CASSLDRSLTDTQYF.

The chain carries TRBV18 and TRBJ2-1; TRBD1 might be the D (6 bases). Germline assignment: CDR1 KGHSH and CDR2 LQKENI. The V and J ends lost 6 bases and 5 bases respectively, with 23 bases between them. This CDR3 is built from 17 residues. The DNA of the CDR3 is TGTGCCAGCTCCCACGAACAGGGTTCGGACACACACAATGAGCAGTTCTTC. Translating it yields CASSHEQGSDTHNEQFF.

The CDR3 DNA follows: TGTGCCAGCAGCGGAGGACAGGGCCTCCAAGAGACCCAGTACTTC. Its translation: CASSGGQGLQETQYF. The rearrangement links TRBV7-9 to TRBJ2-5; TRBD1 matches at 8 bases. Germline assignment: CDR1 SEHNR and CDR2 FQNEAQ (reference sequence). V lost 5 bases to trimming and J lost 1 base; unmatched junction nucleotides: 6. This CDR3 has 15 residues. Filled out from reference TRBV7-9 and TRBJ2-5, the complete variable domain reads DTGVSQNPRHKITKRGQNVTFRCDPISEHNRLYWYRQTLGQGPEFLTYFQNEAQLEKSRLLSDRFSAERPKGSFSTLEIQRTEQGDSAMYLCASSGGQGLQETQYFGPGTRLLVL.

This chain's CDR3 is CASSYSGEGSTQYF. CDR3 in DNA: TGTGCCAGCAGTTACTCAGGGGAGGGCTCAACCCAGTACTTC. The chain has TRBV6-6 and TRBJ2-5, with 7 positions matching TRBD2. The CDR3 length is 14 residues. Losses at the gene ends were 0 bases for V and 8 bases for J; bases not matched to a gene: 6. Germline V gene data show CDR1 as MNHNY and CDR2 as SVGAGI (reference sequence).

This clone was recorded a few times. V gene TRBV2 combines with J gene TRBJ1-2; TRBD1 aligns across 12 bases. Germline values: CDR1 SNHLY, CDR2 FYNNEI. This CDR3 has 13 amino acids. With 10 bases clipped from V and 3 bases from J, the junction kept 3 bases outside the gene matches. The CDR3 reads CATGQGAYYGYTF. In nucleotides, the CDR3 is TGTGCCACGGGACAGGGGGCTTACTATGGCTACACCTTC.

The sample holds one count of this clone. The chain has TRBV7-2 and TRBJ2-5; 7 positions agree with TRBD2. CDR1 is SGHTA, CDR2 FQGNSA, per germline. Trimming at V came to 3 bases and at J to 4 bases, leaving 5 bases not matched to a gene. The CDR3 is made up of 14 amino acids. The CDR3 sequence: CASSFLADLETQYF. CDR3 nucleotides: TGTGCCAGCAGCTTCCTAGCGGATCTAGAGACCCAGTACTTC.

The V gene is TRBV5-1, the J gene TRBJ2-1, with TRBD2 matching over 8 bases. The CDR3 contains 14 residues. The V gene end was trimmed by 7 bases and the J gene end by 2 bases; junction bases not matched to a gene: 5. CDR1 is SGHRS and CDR2 is YFSETQ in the germline V gene. This chain's CDR3 is CASASGGTYNEQFF. CDR3 DNA: TGCGCCAGCGCGAGCGGGGGTACCTACAATGAGCAGTTCTTC. Drawing the rest from reference TRBV5-1 and TRBJ2-1, the complete variable domain is KAGVTQTPRYLIKTRGQQVTLSCSPISGHRSVSWYQQTPGQGLQFLFEYFSETQRNKGNFPGRFSGRQFSNSRSEMNVSTLELGDSALYLCASASGGTYNEQFFGPGTRLTVL.

The DNA of the CDR3 is TGCGCCAGCAGCTTCCCGGGACAGGGGGTCTACGAGCAGTACTTC. This gives the protein CASSFPGQGVYEQYF. The V and J genes are TRBV5-1 and TRBJ2-7; 11 bases map to TRBD1. V was clipped by 2 bases and J by 3 bases; unmatched bases: 4. This CDR3 is built from 15 residues. Germline CDR1 reads SGHRS; CDR2 reads YFSETQ. The full variable domain, in which reference TRBV5-1 and TRBJ2-7 provide the parts outside the CDR3, is KAGVTQTPRYLIKTRGQQVTLSCSPISGHRSVSWYQQTPGQGLQFLFEYFSETQRNKGNFPGRFSGRQFSNSRSEMNVSTLELGDSALYLCASSFPGQGVYEQYFGPGTRLTVT.

CDR3 DNA: TGTGCCAGCAGTGATCAACTAGCCAGCACAGATACGCAGTATTTT. Translating gives CASSDQLASTDTQYF. This chain connects TRBV2 to TRBJ2-3, with D possibly matching TRBD2 (6 bases). The V and J ends lost 3 bases and 0 bases respectively, with 10 bases between them. CDR1 SNHLY and CDR2 FYNNEI come from the germline V gene. CDR3 length: 15 amino acids.

V is TRBV20-1 and J is TRBJ2-5, with 10 positions matching TRBD2. The DNA end is a closer match to TRBJ2-7, so the J assignment may be wrong. The CDR3 has 11 amino acids. Germline V gene lookup returns CDR1 DFQATT and CDR2 SNEGSKA (reference sequence). CDR3 loop: CSGSGGSEQYF. In DNA form, the CDR3 reads TGCAGTGGTAGCGGGGGGTCCGAGCAGTACTTC.

The chain couples TRBV7-6 to TRBJ2-7; perhaps TRBD1 as D (5 bases). V was trimmed by 5 bases and J by 0 bases, leaving 20 bases between them. Per the germline V gene, CDR1 is SGHVS and CDR2 is FNYEAQ. This CDR3 is built from 17 residues. In DNA, the CDR3 is TGTGCCAGCAGCAAACAATTATCGGATAGGGGCTCCTACGAGCAGTACTTC. This encodes CASSKQLSDRGSYEQYF.

Only one count was recorded for this clone. The chain joins TRBV7-2 to TRBJ1-6, with 8 bases identical to TRBD1. The CDR3 is made up of 17 amino acids. J gave up 10 bases and V 4 bases, and 15 bases lay outside the gene matches. Germline assignment: CDR1 SGHTA and CDR2 FQGNSA. The CDR3 reads CASSSLITGGLASPLHF. The CDR3 region has the DNA TGTGCCAGCAGCTCTTTGATCACAGGGGGACTCGCCTCACCCCTCCACTTT. Full variable domain (remainder filled in from reference TRBV7-2 and TRBJ1-6): GAGVSQSPSNKVTEKGKDVELRCDPISGHTALYWYRQSLGQGLEFLIYFQGNSAPDKSGLPSDRFSAERTGGSVSTLTIQRTQQEDSAVYLCASSSLITGGLASPLHFGNGTRLTVT.

The J gene is TRBJ1-1, the V gene TRBV5-6; D possibly corresponds to TRBD1 (5 bases). The ends were cut back, 4 bases at V and 7 bases at J, with 14 bases in the middle. Germline V CDR1 and CDR2: SGHDT, YYEEEE. The CDR3 spans 13 residues. The CDR3 nucleotides are TGTGCCAGCAGCCTCGGGTGGGGCTTTGAAGCTTTCTTT. Protein sequence: CASSLGWGFEAFF.

This chain links TRBV5-1 with TRBJ2-1, with 12 positions matching TRBD2. The germline gives CDR1 SGHRS, CDR2 YFSETQ. CDR3 length equals 15 residues. V lost 4 bases and J lost 5; bases outside the gene matches: 4. In DNA form, the CDR3 reads TGCGCCAGCAGCGCTACTAGCGGGGGGAACAATGAGCAGTTCTTC. It yields the protein CASSATSGGNNEQFF.